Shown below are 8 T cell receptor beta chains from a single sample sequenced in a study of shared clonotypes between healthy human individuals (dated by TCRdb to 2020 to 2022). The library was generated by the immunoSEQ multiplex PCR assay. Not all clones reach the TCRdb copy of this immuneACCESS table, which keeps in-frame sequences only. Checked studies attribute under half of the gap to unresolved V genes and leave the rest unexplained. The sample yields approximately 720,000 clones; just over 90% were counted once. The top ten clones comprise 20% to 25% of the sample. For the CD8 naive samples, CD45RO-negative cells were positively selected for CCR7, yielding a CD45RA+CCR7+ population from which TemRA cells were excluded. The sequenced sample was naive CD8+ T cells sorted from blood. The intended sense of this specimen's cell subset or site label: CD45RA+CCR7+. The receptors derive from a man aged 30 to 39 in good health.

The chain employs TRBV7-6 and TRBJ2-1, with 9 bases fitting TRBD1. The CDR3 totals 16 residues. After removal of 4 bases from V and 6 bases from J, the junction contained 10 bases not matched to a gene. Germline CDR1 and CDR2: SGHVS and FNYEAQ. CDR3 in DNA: TGTGCCAGCAGCTCTCTCCGGGACAGGGACGGCAATGAGCAGTTCTTC. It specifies CASSSLRDRDGNEQFF.

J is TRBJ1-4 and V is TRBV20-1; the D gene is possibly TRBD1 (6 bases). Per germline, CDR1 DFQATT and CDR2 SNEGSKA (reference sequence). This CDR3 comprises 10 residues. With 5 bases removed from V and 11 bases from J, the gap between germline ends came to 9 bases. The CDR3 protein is CSAGTGKLFF. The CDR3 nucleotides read TGCAGTGCTGGAACAGGGAAACTGTTTTTT.

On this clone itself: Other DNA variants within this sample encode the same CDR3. The CDR3 DNA reads as TGTGCCAGCAGCTTGTTTGGGAACACCGGGGAGCTGTTTTTT. Its translation is CASSLFGNTGELFF. The V gene is TRBV7-9, the J gene TRBJ2-2; no firm D call. From germline, CDR1 is SEHNR and CDR2 FQNEAQ (reference sequence). CDR3 length: 14 amino acids. V dropped 3 bases and J dropped 1 base, with 6 bases sitting between them. Filled out from reference TRBV7-9 and TRBJ2-2, the complete variable domain reads DTGVSQNPRHKITKRGQNVTFRCDPISEHNRLYWYRQTLGQGPEFLTYFQNEAQLEKSRLLSDRFSAERPKGSFSTLEIQRTEQGDSAMYLCASSLFGNTGELFFGEGSRLTVL.

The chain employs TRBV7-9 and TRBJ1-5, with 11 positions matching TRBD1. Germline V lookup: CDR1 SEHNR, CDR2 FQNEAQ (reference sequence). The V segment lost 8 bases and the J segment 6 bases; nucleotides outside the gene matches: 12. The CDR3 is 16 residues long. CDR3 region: CASSSGQGGPSQPQHF. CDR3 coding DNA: TGTGCCAGCTCTTCGGGACAGGGGGGCCCAAGTCAGCCCCAGCATTTT.

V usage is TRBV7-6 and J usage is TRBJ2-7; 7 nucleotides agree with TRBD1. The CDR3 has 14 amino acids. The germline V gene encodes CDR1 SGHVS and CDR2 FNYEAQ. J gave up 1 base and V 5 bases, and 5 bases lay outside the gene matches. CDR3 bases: TGTGCCAGCAGCCCCCGGGACAGATCCTACGAGCAGTACTTC. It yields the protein CASSPRDRSYEQYF.

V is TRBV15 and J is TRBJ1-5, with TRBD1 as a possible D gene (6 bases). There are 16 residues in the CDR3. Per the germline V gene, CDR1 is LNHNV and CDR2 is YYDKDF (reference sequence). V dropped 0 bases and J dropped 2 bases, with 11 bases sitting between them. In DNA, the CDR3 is TGTGCCACCAGCAGAGATAGGGCAGGGGGCAATCAGCCCCAGCATTTT. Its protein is CATSRDRAGGNQPQHF.

The CDR3: CASSLEPDRAVVQPQHF. The CDR3 DNA reads TGTGCCAGCAGCCTCGAACCGGACAGGGCCGTGGTTCAGCCCCAGCATTTT. The rearrangement links TRBV7-8 to TRBJ1-5; 8 bases fit TRBD1. Germline lookup yields CDR1 SGHVS and CDR2 FQNEAQ. V dropped 5 bases and J dropped 6; count of bases not matched to a gene: 15. The CDR3 has 17 residues.

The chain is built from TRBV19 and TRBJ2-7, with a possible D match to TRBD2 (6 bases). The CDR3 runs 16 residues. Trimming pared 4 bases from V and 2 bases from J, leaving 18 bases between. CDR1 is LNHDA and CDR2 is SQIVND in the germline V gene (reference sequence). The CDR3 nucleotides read TGTGCCAGTAGTACAGGGACTCATATGAGCCCCTACGAGCAGTACTTC. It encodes CASSTGTHMSPYEQYF.